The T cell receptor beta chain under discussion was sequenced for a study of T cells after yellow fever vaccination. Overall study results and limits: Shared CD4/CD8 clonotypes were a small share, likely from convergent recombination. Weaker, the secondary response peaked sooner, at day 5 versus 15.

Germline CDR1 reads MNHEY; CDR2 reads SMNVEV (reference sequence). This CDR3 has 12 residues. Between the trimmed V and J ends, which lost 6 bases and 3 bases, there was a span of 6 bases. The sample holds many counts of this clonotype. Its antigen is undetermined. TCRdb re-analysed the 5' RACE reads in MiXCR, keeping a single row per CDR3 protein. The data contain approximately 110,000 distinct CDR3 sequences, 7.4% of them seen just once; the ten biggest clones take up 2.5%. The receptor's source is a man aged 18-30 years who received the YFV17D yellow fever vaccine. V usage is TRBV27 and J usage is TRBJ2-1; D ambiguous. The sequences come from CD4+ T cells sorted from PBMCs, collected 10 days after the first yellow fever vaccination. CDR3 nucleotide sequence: TGTGCCAGCAGCGACTTCTACAATGAGCAGTTCTTC. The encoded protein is CASSDFYNEQFF.